What follows are 20 T cell receptor beta chains derived from one specimen sequenced in a study of blood T cell repertoires in COVID-19. Here immunoSEQ multiplex PCR was the method, and the copy in TCRdb shows in-frame clones only, minus some. The repertoire has 250,000 to 300,000 clones, roughly nine tenths of them found once; the top ten carry about 2%. The sequencing input was peripheral blood. The receptors originated from a woman between 45 and 60 years old who had recovered from COVID-19.

This chain connects TRBV30 to TRBJ2-1; TRBD2 matches at 8 bases. This CDR3 has 16 residues. Germline CDR1 and CDR2: GTSNPN and SVGIG (reference sequence). The junction had 10 bases not matched to a gene; V was cut back by 0 bases and J by 6 bases. For the CDR3, the DNA is TGTGCCTGGAGTGTACTGTCGGGAGGGCCGCTCAATGAGCAGTTCTTC. Amino acids: CAWSVLSGGPLNEQFF.

This chain links TRBV28 with TRBJ2-3; TRBD2 matches 9 bases. Germline V lookup: CDR1 MDHEN, CDR2 SYDVKM. With 7 bases clipped from V and 1 base from J, the junction kept 3 bases outside the gene matches. The CDR3 covers 14 residues. CDR3 sequence reads: CASKAGGRTDTQYF. The CDR3 region has the DNA TGTGCCAGCAAAGCGGGAGGCCGCACAGATACGCAGTATTTT. The whole variable domain, filled in from reference TRBV28 and TRBJ2-3, reads DVKVTQSSRYLVKRTGEKVFLECVQDMDHENMFWYRQDPGLGLRLIYFSYDVKMKEKGDIPEGYSVSREKKERFSLILESASTNQTSMYLCASKAGGRTDTQYFGPGTRLTVL.

This chain joins TRBV28 and TRBJ2-1; D might be TRBD2 (6 bases). V dropped 7 bases and J dropped 4 bases, with 20 bases sitting between them. Germline-derived CDR1 and CDR2 are MDHEN and SYDVKM. There are 16 residues in the CDR3. CDR3 sequence: CASNLSGGVPYNEQFF. In DNA form, the CDR3 reads TGTGCCAGCAATCTGTCTGGCGGGGTGCCTTACAATGAGCAGTTCTTC.

In DNA, the CDR3 is TGTGCCAGCAGTTACCAGGGCCCTGTGAACACCGGGGAGCTGTTTTTT. Translated: CASSYQGPVNTGELFF. The J gene is TRBJ2-2, the V gene TRBV6-5; perhaps TRBD1 as D (5 bases). V lost 2 bases, J lost 1 base, and 11 bases lay in between. In germline, CDR1 is MNHEY, CDR2 SVGAGI. The CDR3 covers 16 residues.

This chain joins TRBV30 and TRBJ1-5, with D perhaps matching TRBD1 (5 bases). V was cut by 2 bases and J by 4 bases, with 18 bases left in between. CDR3 length: 16 residues. Looked up from germline, CDR1 is GTSNPN and CDR2 is SVGIG (reference sequence). In DNA form, the CDR3 reads TGTGCCTGGAGTTTCAGGACCCGGGGGGGAAATCAGCCCCAGCATTTT. This gives the protein CAWSFRTRGGNQPQHF.

The gene calls are TRBV15 and TRBJ2-1; D may be TRBD2 (6 bases). CDR1 and CDR2 from the germline V gene are LNHNV and YYDKDF (reference sequence). The CDR3 length is 14 residues. V was clipped by 0 bases and J by 5 bases, with 8 bases between them. The DNA for the CDR3 is TGTGCCACCAGCAGAGATGGGGGGAACAATGAGCAGTTCTTC. It translates to CATSRDGGNNEQFF. Looking up the rest from reference TRBV15 and TRBJ2-1 gives the full variable domain: DAMVIQNPRYQVTQFGKPVTLSCSQTLNHNVMYWYQQKSSQAPKLLFHYYDKDFNNEADTPDNFQSRRPNTSFCFLDIRSPGLGDTAMYLCATSRDGGNNEQFFGPGTRLTVL.

The chain combines TRBV27 with TRBJ1-6, with D tentatively TRBD1 (6 bases). With 4 bases removed from V and 2 bases from J, the gap between germline ends came to 12 bases. The V gene's germline CDR1 is MNHEY and CDR2 SMNVEV (reference sequence). The CDR3 has 16 amino acids. Here the CDR3 reads CASSSSGATYNSPLHF. The CDR3 DNA reads TGTGCCAGCAGTTCCTCAGGGGCCACCTATAATTCACCCCTCCACTTT.

This clone turned up a few times. The rearrangement uses TRBV7-2 and TRBJ1-2; tentative D call: TRBD1 (5 bases). V lost 0 bases and J 4 bases, leaving 12 bases between the germline ends. This CDR3 has 15 amino acids. The germline V gene encodes CDR1 SGHTA and CDR2 FQGNSA. CDR3 in DNA: TGTGCCAGCAGCTTAGCAAGCCAGGGCGGCTATGGCTACACCTTC. Protein product: CASSLASQGGYGYTF.

This chain uses TRBV29-1 with TRBJ1-2; 9 positions agree with TRBD1. The CDR3 loop spans 15 amino acids. Per germline, CDR1 SQVTM and CDR2 ANQGSEA. The V gene end was trimmed by 5 bases and the J gene end by 6 bases; junction bases not matched to a gene: 13. DNA of the CDR3: TGCAGCGTTAAAACCTCAGGCTGGGACAGGGATGGCTACACCTTC. This gives the protein CSVKTSGWDRDGYTF.

V is TRBV2 and J is TRBJ2-7, with 8 nucleotides matching TRBD2. The germline gives CDR1 SNHLY, CDR2 FYNNEI. The CDR3 loop spans 13 amino acids. The V segment lost 11 bases and the J segment 5 bases; nucleotides outside the gene matches: 11. CDR3 sequence: CACGIAGFDEQYF. CDR3 coding DNA: TGTGCCTGCGGTATAGCGGGGTTTGACGAGCAGTACTTC.

This clone is a singleton in its sample. The genes are TRBV5-4 and TRBJ2-3; 7 positions agree with TRBD2. The length of the CDR3 is 13 residues. Germline V lookup: CDR1 SGHNT, CDR2 YYREEE (reference sequence). The ends lost 3 bases at V and 6 bases at J; junction bases unmatched: 4. As DNA, the CDR3 is TGTGCCAGCAGCTGGGCGGGAGAGGATACGCAGTATTTT. Translating gives CASSWAGEDTQYF.

This chain connects TRBV3-1 (or the pseudogene TRBV3-2) to TRBJ2-5; TRBD2 matches 10 bases. Unmatched junction bases numbered 10, after V lost 7 bases and J lost 5 bases. Germline V CDR1 and CDR2: LGHDT, YNNKEL (reference sequence). The CDR3 is 15 amino acids. In nucleotides, the CDR3 is TGTGCCAGCAAGGCTAGCGGGAGCTCAGGGGAGACCCAGTACTTC. Residues: CASKASGSSGETQYF.

The rearrangement joins TRBV5-1 to TRBJ1-2; 7 nucleotides align to TRBD1. Germline lookup yields CDR1 SGHRS and CDR2 YFSETQ. V lost 4 bases, J lost 8 bases, and 11 bases stayed unmatched. The CDR3 consists of 14 residues. As DNA, the CDR3 is TGCGCCAGCAGCGCGTTGACAGGGAATCAGGGCTACACCTTC. Amino acids: CASSALTGNQGYTF.

The chain combines TRBV18 with TRBJ1-2; 9 nucleotides agree with TRBD1. J gave up 0 bases and V 3 bases, and 8 bases lay outside the gene matches. CDR3 size: 17 residues. Germline CDR1 and CDR2: KGHSH and LQKENI. The CDR3 coding sequence is TGTGCCAGCTCACCCACAGGGGGCTTCGGGTCTAACTATGGCTACACCTTC. It yields the protein CASSPTGGFGSNYGYTF.

This sequence joins TRBV18 and TRBJ1-6; D possibly corresponds to TRBD1 (5 bases). CDR1 KGHSH and CDR2 LQKENI come from the germline V gene. The CDR3 is 18 amino acids. V dropped 3 bases and J dropped 0 bases, with 15 bases sitting between them. In DNA form, the CDR3 reads TGTGCCAGCTCACCCCGACCACAGGATAGCTCCTATAATTCACCCCTCCACTTT. Translation gives CASSPRPQDSSYNSPLHF.

The chain employs TRBV9 and TRBJ2-5; maybe TRBD2 (5 bases). Germline V lookup: CDR1 SGDLS, CDR2 YYNGEE. V lost 3 bases and J lost 7, with 13 bases in between. The CDR3 runs to 13 residues. In DNA, the CDR3 is TGTGCCAGCAGCGAAAACCCCGGGGTGACCCAGTACTTC. This translates into CASSENPGVTQYF.

The chain links TRBV29-1 to TRBJ2-3; 9 nucleotides align to TRBD2. V gave up 7 bases and J gave up 1 base; unmatched junction bases: 9. The CDR3 is 15 amino acids. CDR1 and CDR2 (germline): SQVTM, ANQGSEA. CDR3 DNA sequence: TGCAGCGCCAACGGGGCTAGCGGGGGCACAGATACGCAGTATTTT. Amino acids: CSANGASGGTDTQYF.

The chain recombines TRBV24-1 with TRBJ2-3, with D perhaps TRBD1 (7 bases). The CDR3 extends over 15 amino acids. The V end lost 4 bases, the J end lost 7 bases, and 17 bases lay between the germline ends. Germline lookup yields CDR1 KGHDR and CDR2 SFDVKD. The CDR3 nucleotides read TGTGCCACCAGTGAAGGGACAGTGAGCGGGCATACGCAGTATTTT. Its translation is CATSEGTVSGHTQYF.

The rearrangement uses TRBV7-2 and TRBJ2-7; possible D gene TRBD2, 6 bases. CDR3 size: 16 residues. Germline CDR1 is SGHTA and CDR2 is FQGNSA. V was shortened by 5 bases and J by 0 bases, with 17 bases between the two germline ends. The CDR3 sequence: CASSMQSGTASYEQYF. CDR3 bases: TGTGCCAGCAGCATGCAGTCAGGGACTGCCTCCTACGAGCAGTACTTC.

The chain joins TRBV30 to TRBJ1-3; D not resolved. The V gene lost 3 bases and the J gene lost 0 bases, with 6 bases spanning the gap. CDR1 is GTSNPN, CDR2 SVGIG, per germline (reference sequence). The CDR3 is made up of 13 amino acids. In DNA form, the CDR3 reads TGTGCCTGGAGGGGCAGCTCTGGAAACACCATATATTTT. This translates into CAWRGSSGNTIYF.